These 23 T cell receptor beta chains came from one sample sequenced in a study of blood T cell repertoires in COVID-19 (dated by TCRdb to 2018 to 2020). The library was generated by the immunoSEQ multiplex PCR assay. TCRdb obtained this table from immuneACCESS and retained in-frame rearrangements with V and J assigned. These tables miss some clones; where compared with another copy, unresolved V genes account for less than half of the shortfall, and the remainder is unexplained. This sample is represented by 200,000 to 250,000 clones; about 89% of them were singletons. Around 4.8% of the sample rests with the top ten. The source material was peripheral blood. The receptors were gathered from a woman aged 40 to 50 with acute or convalescent COVID-19.

V is TRBV5-5 and J is TRBJ2-7; 8 bases line up with TRBD2. Germline CDR1 reads SGHKS; CDR2 reads YYEKEE (reference sequence). After removal of 4 bases from V and 0 bases from J, the junction contained 6 bases not matched to a gene. This CDR3 comprises 15 residues. The DNA for the CDR3 is TGTGCCAGCAGCCCCCGGCGGGAGGCCTCCTACGAGCAGTACGTC. It codes for CASSPRREASYEQYV.

This chain links TRBV7-2 with TRBJ1-6; the D gene is possibly TRBD1 (6 bases). Germline loops: CDR1 SGHTA, CDR2 FQGNSA. CDR3 length: 14 amino acids. The V end lost 5 bases, the J end lost 6 bases, and 11 bases lay between the germline ends. CDR3 sequence reads: CASSPRTVNSPLHF. The CDR3 coding sequence is TGTGCCAGCAGCCCTAGGACAGTTAATTCACCCCTCCACTTT.

This clone came up a few times. This chain uses TRBV2 with TRBJ1-5; perhaps TRBD1 as D (6 bases). The V end was cut by 5 bases, the J end by 3 bases, with 8 bases between. The CDR3 is 13 residues long. The germline V gene has CDR1 SNHLY and CDR2 FYNNEI. The CDR3 DNA is TGTGCCAGCAGTTGGGACAACAATCAGCCCCAGCATTTT. Translating it yields CASSWDNNQPQHF.

The chain has TRBV7-3 and TRBJ2-3; D possibly corresponds to TRBD2 (6 bases). CDR1 is SGHTA and CDR2 is FQGTGA in the germline V gene. The CDR3 runs to 14 residues. V lost 2 bases to trimming and J lost 5 bases, with 11 bases between them. CDR3 DNA sequence: TGTGCCAGCAGCTTAGGGGGGATTGGAGATACGCAGTATTTT. Translation gives CASSLGGIGDTQYF.

V gene TRBV21-1 combines with J gene TRBJ1-2. TRBV21-1 represents a pseudogene. The CDR3 sequence is 17 residues long. Here the CDR3 reads CASSKVLQPADGYGYTF. The CDR3 bases are TGTGCCAGCAGCAAAGTTTTGCAGCCCGCGGATGGCTATGGCTACACCTTC.

This clone was counted a few times. The V gene is TRBV19, the J gene TRBJ1-2; perhaps TRBD1 as D (6 bases). The CDR3 consists of 14 residues. The V end was cut by 5 bases, the J end by 4 bases, with 14 bases between. Germline values: CDR1 LNHDA, CDR2 SQIVND (reference sequence). In DNA, the CDR3 is TGTGCCAGTAGTCTTGGACAGACGTTCTATGGCTACACCTTC. Translation: CASSLGQTFYGYTF.

This chain uses TRBV2 with TRBJ2-7; the match to TRBD2 covers 8 bases. V shed 3 bases and J 6 bases; nucleotides not matched to a gene: 4. This CDR3 contains 13 residues. Germline loops: CDR1 SNHLY, CDR2 FYNNEI. The CDR3 coding sequence is TGTGCCAGCAGTGACCTCGGGGGGGGCGAGCAGTACGTC. It encodes CASSDLGGGEQYV.

This sequence joins TRBV6-5 and TRBJ1-4, with 7 positions matching TRBD1. The V segment lost 6 bases and the J segment 10 bases; nucleotides outside the gene matches: 14. Germline V gives CDR1 MNHEY, CDR2 SVGAGI. CDR3 length: 15 residues. For the CDR3, the DNA is TGTGCCAGCAGGACTCTTGACAGGGCAGGTGGAAAACTGTTTTTT. It is translated as CASRTLDRAGGKLFF.

This clone appeared a single time. The chain couples TRBV9 to TRBJ1-1, with 8 bases fitting TRBD1. Trimming at V came to 5 bases and at J to 3 bases, leaving 9 bases not matched to a gene. In germline, CDR1 is SGDLS, CDR2 YYNGEE. CDR3 size: 15 residues. The CDR3 region has the DNA TGTGCCAGCAGTACTCGGACAGGGCGGGACACTGAAGCTTTCTTT. Amino acid sequence: CASSTRTGRDTEAFF.

Here the CDR3 reads CAISESTGGSTDTQYF. CDR3 DNA sequence: TGTGCCATCAGTGAGTCTACGGGGGGGAGCACAGATACGCAGTATTTT. The V and J genes are TRBV10-3 and TRBJ2-3; 8 positions match TRBD2. The CDR3 spans 16 residues. Germline V gene lookup returns CDR1 ENHRY and CDR2 SYGVKD. J was trimmed by 0 bases and V by 0 bases; bases with no gene match: 2.

As DNA, the CDR3 is TGTGCCAGCAGCTTGGGGTCAGGGGATTATGGCTACACCTTC. Translated, it gives CASSLGSGDYGYTF. J is TRBJ1-2 and V is TRBV5-6, with D perhaps matching TRBD1 (6 bases). This CDR3 spans 14 amino acids. The germline gives CDR1 SGHDT, CDR2 YYEEEE. The V end was cut by 0 bases, the J end by 5 bases, with 11 bases between.

The J gene is TRBJ2-5, the V gene TRBV12-3 or TRBV12-4, with D perhaps matching TRBD1 (6 bases). The CDR3 extends over 13 amino acids. Written as DNA, the CDR3 is TGTGTCAGTCGCAGGGGTGTCCAAGAGACCCAGTACTTC. Its protein is CVSRRGVQETQYF.

The J gene is TRBJ2-5, the V gene TRBV7-2, with 8 bases identical to TRBD2. Trimming at V came to 3 bases and at J to 4 bases, leaving 13 bases not matched to a gene. The CDR3 is made up of 17 amino acids. CDR1 SGHTA and CDR2 FQGNSA come from the germline V gene. The chain's CDR3 is CASSFSYRRGVGETQYF. CDR3 nucleotide sequence: TGTGCCAGCAGCTTCAGTTATAGGCGGGGGGTGGGAGAGACCCAGTACTTC.

CDR3 in DNA: TGTGCCAGCAGCTCCCAAAGGCTGACAGGTATGAACACTGAAGCTTTCTTT. Translating it yields CASSSQRLTGMNTEAFF. The gene calls are TRBV7-9 and TRBJ1-1; D is perhaps TRBD1 (6 bases). This CDR3 is 17 amino acids long. In germline, CDR1 is SEHNR, CDR2 FQNEAQ (reference sequence). The V and J ends lost 4 bases and 0 bases respectively, with 18 bases between them.

The CDR3 sequence is CASSVSPSKTDTQYF. The CDR3 region has the DNA TGTGCCAGCAGCGTGAGCCCTTCGAAAACAGATACGCAGTATTTT. The rearrangement links TRBV9 to TRBJ2-3; no clear D gene. CDR3 length equals 15 residues. From germline, CDR1 is SGDLS and CDR2 YYNGEE. Trimming removed 2 bases at V and 3 bases at J, with 13 bases between.

The chain has TRBV6-1 and TRBJ2-1; no definite D call. Germline assignment: CDR1 MNHNS and CDR2 SASEGT. V was shortened by 3 bases and J by 4 bases, with 4 bases between the two germline ends. This CDR3 contains 12 residues. This chain's CDR3 is CASSDRYNEQFF. CDR3 coding DNA: TGTGCCAGCAGTGACAGGTACAATGAGCAGTTCTTC.

The CDR3 here is CASSLEGQGINNEQFF. The CDR3 DNA is TGTGCCAGCAGCTTAGAGGGACAGGGGATCAACAATGAGCAGTTCTTC. V gene TRBV11-3 combines with J gene TRBJ2-1; the match to TRBD1 covers 10 bases. CDR3 length: 16 residues. Unmatched junction bases numbered 4, after V lost 0 bases and J lost 5 bases. Germline CDR1 is SGHNT and CDR2 is YENEEA.

The V call is TRBV27, the J call TRBJ2-2, with D unclear. V was trimmed by 3 bases and J by 4 bases, leaving 6 bases between them. Looked up from germline, CDR1 is MNHEY and CDR2 is SMNVEV (reference sequence). The CDR3 has 13 residues. CDR3 region: CASSFISTGELFF. The CDR3 DNA follows: TGTGCCAGCAGTTTTATCTCCACCGGGGAGCTGTTTTTT.

The CDR3 sequence: CASRGQMNTEAFF. The CDR3 DNA reads TGTGCCAGCAGAGGACAGATGAACACTGAAGCTTTCTTT. The chain is built from TRBV6-5 and TRBJ1-1; possible D gene TRBD1, 6 bases. The V end lost 6 bases, the J end lost 0 bases, and 8 bases lay between the germline ends. The CDR3 is made up of 13 amino acids. The germline V gene encodes CDR1 MNHEY and CDR2 SVGAGI.

The chain recombines TRBV15 with TRBJ2-2; 12 bases map to TRBD1. This CDR3 contains 17 residues. Germline CDR1 LNHNV, CDR2 YYDKDF (reference sequence). The V and J ends lost 1 base and 3 bases, in that order; junction bases with no gene match: 3. As DNA, the CDR3 is TGTGCCACCAGCAGAGGGGACAGGGGGCCGGACACCGGGGAGCTGTTTTTT. It specifies CATSRGDRGPDTGELFF.

The rearrangement links TRBV7-2 to TRBJ2-3, with 9 bases that match TRBD1. The V gene's germline CDR1 is SGHTA and CDR2 FQGNSA. There are 15 residues in the CDR3. V was clipped by 3 bases and J by 6 bases; unmatched bases: 7. For the CDR3, the DNA is TGTGCCAGCAGCTTGGGGACAGGGAAATCGGATACGCAGTATTTT. Amino acids: CASSLGTGKSDTQYF.

V is TRBV5-1 and J is TRBJ2-5; 12 nucleotides match TRBD2. The CDR3 consists of 17 residues. V trimming: 3 bases; J trimming: 1 base; junction bases outside the gene matches: 7. The germline gives CDR1 SGHRS, CDR2 YFSETQ. CDR3 loop: CASSSGLAGITQETQYF. In DNA, the CDR3 is TGCGCCAGCAGCTCGGGACTAGCGGGTATAACCCAAGAGACCCAGTACTTC.

This clone is a singleton in its sample. The rearrangement links TRBV6-6 to TRBJ1-1, with 11 positions matching TRBD1. The germline V gene has CDR1 MNHNY and CDR2 SVGAGI (reference sequence). The CDR3 is 15 residues long. Germline trimming cut 7 bases from V and 1 base from J; bases unmatched to any gene: 5. This CDR3 is CASNDGTGGNTEAFF. CDR3 bases: TGTGCCAGCAACGACGGGACAGGGGGGAACACTGAAGCTTTCTTT.